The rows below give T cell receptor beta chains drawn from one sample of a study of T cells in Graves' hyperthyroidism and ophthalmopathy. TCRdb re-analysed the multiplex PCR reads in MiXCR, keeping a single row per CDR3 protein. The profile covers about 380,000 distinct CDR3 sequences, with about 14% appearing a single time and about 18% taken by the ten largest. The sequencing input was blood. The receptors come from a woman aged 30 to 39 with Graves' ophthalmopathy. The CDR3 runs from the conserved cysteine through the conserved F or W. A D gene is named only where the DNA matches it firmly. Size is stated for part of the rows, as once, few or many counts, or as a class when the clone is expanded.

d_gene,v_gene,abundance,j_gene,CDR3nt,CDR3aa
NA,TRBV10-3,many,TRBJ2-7,TGTGCCATCAGTGACCATTCCTACGAGCAGTACTTC,CAISDHSYEQYF
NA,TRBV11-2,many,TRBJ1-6,TGTGCCAGCAGCTTACGCCCAATACAGGGTAGCTCCTATAATTCACCCCTCCACTTT,CASSLRPIQGSSYNSPLHF
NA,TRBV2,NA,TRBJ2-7,TGCGCCAGCAGTGGCAGTTGGGACGAGCAGTACTTC,CASSGSWDEQYF
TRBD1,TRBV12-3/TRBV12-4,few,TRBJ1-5,TGTGCCAGCAACTACAGGGGATTGAGGCAAGATAGTCAGCCCCAGCATTTT,CASNYRGLRQDSQPQHF
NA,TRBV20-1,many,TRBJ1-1,TGCAGTGCGACAGGAATGATGAACACTGAAGCTTTCTTT,CSATGMMNTEAFF
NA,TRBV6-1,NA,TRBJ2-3,TGTGCCAGCAGCCCCGCGGAGGATACGCAGTATTTT,CASSPAEDTQYF
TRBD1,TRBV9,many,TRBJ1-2,TGTGCCAGCACCCAGCAGGGGGGTCGCGGCTACACCTTC,CASTQQGGRGYTF
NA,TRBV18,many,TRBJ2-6,TGTGCCAGCTCTCCCTCTGGGGCCAACGTCCTGACTTTC,CASSPSGANVLTF
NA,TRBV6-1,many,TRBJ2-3,TGTGCCAGCAGTCGGCCTCTAGCCTCCACAGATACGCAGTATTTT,CASSRPLASTDTQYF
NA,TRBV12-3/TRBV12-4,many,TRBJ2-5,TGTGCCAGCAGTCCACCGACAGGCGGGGAGACCCAGTACTTC,CASSPPTGGETQYF
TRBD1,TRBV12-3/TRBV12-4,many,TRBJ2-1,TGTGCCAGCAGTTTTGTACAGGGGGCGAAGAATGAGCAGTTCTTC,CASSFVQGAKNEQFF
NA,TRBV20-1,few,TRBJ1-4,TGCAGTGGGAGTCGGGCAGCAACTAATGAAAAACTGTTTTTT,CSGSRAATNEKLFF
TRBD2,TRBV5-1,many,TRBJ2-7,TGCGCCAGCAGCTTCGAGGGACTAGCGGGGGGCCAGCAGTACTTC,CASSFEGLAGGQQYF
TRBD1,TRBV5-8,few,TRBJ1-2,TGTGCCAGCAGCTACGACAGGGCTGATGGCTACACCTTC,CASSYDRADGYTF
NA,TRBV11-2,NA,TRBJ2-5,TGTGCCAGCAATCAACCGGGATTACCTGCGGGGACCCAGTACTTC,CASNQPGLPAGTQYF
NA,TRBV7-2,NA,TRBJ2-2,TGTGCCAGCAGCTTCCTGGGGACGCGGGGAAAGGCCGGGGAGCTGTTTTTT,CASSFLGTRGKAGELFF
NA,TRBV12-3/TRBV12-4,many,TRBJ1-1,TGTGCCAGCAGTTTGAGGTGGACGCAGTCTGGTGAAGCTTTCTTT,CASSLRWTQSGEAFF
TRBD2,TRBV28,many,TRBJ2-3,TGTGCCAGCAGCCCTAGCGGGGGGGGCGTAGATACGCAGTATTTT,CASSPSGGGVDTQYF
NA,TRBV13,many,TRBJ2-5,TGTGCCAGCAGCTCCCGGGACCGAAGGTATCAAGAGACCCAGTACTTC,CASSSRDRRYQETQYF
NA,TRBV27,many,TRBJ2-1,TGTGCCAGCAGTTTAGCTATACCCTCCTACAATGAGCAGTTCTTC,CASSLAIPSYNEQFF
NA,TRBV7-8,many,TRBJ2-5,TGTGCCAGCAGCTTAAAGAGATGGTTTTGGCAGGGGGGGGACCAAGAGACCCAGTACTTC,CASSLKRWFWQGGDQETQYF
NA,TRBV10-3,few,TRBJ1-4,TGTGCCAGTGGAACTAATGAAAAACTGTTTTTT,CASGTNEKLFF
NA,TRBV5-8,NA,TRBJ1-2,TGTGCCAGCAGCCCATCTCAGGGGCGTCTTGGCTACACCTTC,CASSPSQGRLGYTF
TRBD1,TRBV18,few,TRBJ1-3,TGTGCCAGCTCACCCCTCATGGGACAGGGGTACAACACCATATATTTT,CASSPLMGQGYNTIYF
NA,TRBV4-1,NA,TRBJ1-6,TGCGCCAGCAGCCCCTTCGGGGCTCCTGCCCTCCACTTT,CASSPFGAPALHF
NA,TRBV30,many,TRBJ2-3,TGTGCCTCCCGGGGGGCTTCAGATACGCAGTATTTT,CASRGASDTQYF
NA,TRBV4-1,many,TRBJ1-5,TGCGCCAGCAGCCAAGATCCGGGGATTTCGGTGCTGCCCCAGCATTTT,CASSQDPGISVLPQHF
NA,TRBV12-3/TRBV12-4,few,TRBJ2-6,TGTGCCAGCAGAATGGGTTCTGGGGCCAACGTCCTGACTTTC,CASRMGSGANVLTF
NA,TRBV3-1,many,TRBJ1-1,TGTGCCAGCAGCCAAGCCCCCGACACTGAAGCTTTCTTT,CASSQAPDTEAFF
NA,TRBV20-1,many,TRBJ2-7,TGCAGTGCTAGGAGACTGAGACTGGAAAGCTCCTACGAGCAGTACTTC,CSARRLRLESSYEQYF
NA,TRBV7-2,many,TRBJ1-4,TGTGCCAGCAGCTTAGGAGGGCAGGGTTATGAAAAACTGTTTTTT,CASSLGGQGYEKLFF
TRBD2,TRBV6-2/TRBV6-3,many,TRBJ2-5,TGTGCCAGCAGGAGGGGCGGACTAGCGGGGGGCAGGGAGACCCAGTACTTC,CASRRGGLAGGRETQYF
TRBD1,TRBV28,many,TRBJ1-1,TGTGCCAGCTGCCTGAGGGGACAGGGTGCTGAAGCTTTCTTT,CASCLRGQGAEAFF
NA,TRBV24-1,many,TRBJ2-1,TGTGCCACCAGTGATCGCAGCGTCAGCTCCTACAATGAGCAGTTCTTC,CATSDRSVSSYNEQFF
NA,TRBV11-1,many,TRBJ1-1,TGTGCCAGCAGCTGGACCGGGACTGTGAACACTGAAGCTTTCTTT,CASSWTGTVNTEAFF
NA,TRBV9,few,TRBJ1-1,TGTGCCAGCAGCGTAGAACCCCTCACCGGGAGCAACTTTGAAGCTTTCTTT,CASSVEPLTGSNFEAFF
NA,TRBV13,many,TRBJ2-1,TGTGCCAGCAGTTACGGGACGGTTGACAATGAGCAGTTCTTC,CASSYGTVDNEQFF
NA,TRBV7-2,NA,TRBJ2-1,TGTGCCAGCAGCTTATACAGGGATAGGGACAATGAGCAGTTCTTC,CASSLYRDRDNEQFF
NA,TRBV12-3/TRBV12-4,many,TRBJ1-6,TGTGCCAGCAGTATCGCGGGCCGGGGGAATTCACCCCTCCACTTT,CASSIAGRGNSPLHF
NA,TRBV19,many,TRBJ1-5,TGTGCCAGTAGTGTCCTGGTGGGTGGCAATCAGCCCCAGCATTTT,CASSVLVGGNQPQHF